Below are 8 T cell receptor beta chains sequenced from a single sample in a study of human T cells and chemical hapten exposure. Specified time point: patch test 3, about 24 weeks after DPC sensitization. Treatment: therapeutic diphenylcyclopropenone sensitization with weekly scalp DPC. TCRdb recomputed calls from the RACE reads with MiXCR, one row per CDR3 protein. The repertoire consists of around 27,000 distinct CDR3 sequences, with approximately 5.8% occurring once and the leading ten covering roughly 5.9%. The sample was whole blood, taken in connection with sensitization to the hapten diphenylcyclopropenone (DPC). The source is a man younger than 45 with alopecia areata. Some clones in this sample may be carry-over from other donors' samples.

Ten or more counts support this clonotype. The chain employs TRBV6-5 and TRBJ2-5; TRBD2 is a possible D gene (6 bases). Trimming left V 0 bases short and J 1 base short, with 9 bases between. The CDR3 is 15 residues long. CDR1 and CDR2 (germline): MNHEY, SVGAGI. CDR3 bases: TGTGCCAGCAGTTACTCTGTCGGGGGCCAAGAGACCCAGTACTTC. Its protein product is CASSYSVGGQETQYF.

This clonotype was counted many times. Lacking the conserved final phenylalanine or tryptophan, this CDR3 likely reflects a read error. The chain joins TRBV20-1 to TRBJ2-3; D is ambiguous. V was shortened by 0 bases and J by 5 bases, with 12 bases between the two germline ends. The germline V gene has CDR1 DFQATT and CDR2 SNEGSKA (reference sequence). This CDR3 spans 14 amino acids. The CDR3 sequence: CSARDPAVGDTQYL. As DNA, the CDR3 is TGCAGTGCTAGAGATCCGGCAGTGGGAGATACGCAGTATTTA.

This clonotype was counted many times. The genes are TRBV6-2 or TRBV6-3 and TRBJ2-6, with D unclear. This CDR3 has 15 amino acids. V lost 6 bases and J 0 bases, leaving 9 bases between the germline ends. In germline, CDR1 is MNHEY, CDR2 SVGEGT. The CDR3 DNA is TGTGCCAGCAGAATGACGGACTCTGGGGCCAACGTCCTGACTTTC. Protein sequence: CASRMTDSGANVLTF.

The sample holds many counts of this clonotype. The V gene is TRBV15, the J gene TRBJ1-3; perhaps TRBD1 as D (5 bases). Germline values: CDR1 LNHNV, CDR2 YYDKDF (reference sequence). Trimming took 8 bases from V and 2 from J, leaving 13 bases between them. The CDR3 contains 14 residues. The CDR3 region has the DNA TGTGCCACCGGACGAGACAGTGCTGGAAACACCATATATTTT. Encoded protein: CATGRDSAGNTIYF. The full variable domain, with the rest looked up from reference TRBV15 and TRBJ1-3, is DAMVIQNPRYQVTQFGKPVTLSCSQTLNHNVMYWYQQKSSQAPKLLFHYYDKDFNNEADTPDNFQSRRPNTSFCFLDIRSPGLGDTAMYLCATGRDSAGNTIYFGEGSWLTVV.

Many counts were recorded for this clonotype. The rearrangement links TRBV7-9 to TRBJ2-1, with 11 bases that match TRBD2. Germline CDR1 and CDR2: SEHNR and FQNEAQ (reference sequence). V lost 1 base to trimming and J lost 8 bases; unmatched junction nucleotides: 4. This CDR3 comprises 15 residues. CDR3 in amino acids: CASSLVAGGPHEQFF. CDR3 nucleotide sequence: TGTGCCAGCAGCTTAGTAGCGGGAGGGCCTCATGAGCAGTTCTTC.

In its sample, this clonotype was seen many times. The DNA is left out, because the CDR3 cannot be placed on it with certainty; the CDR3 is given as TCRdb lists it. V and J are TRBV18 and TRBJ1-1; the DNA was not used to check the table's D call, TRBD1. The CDR3 has 20 amino acids, counting both end residues. CDR1 is KGHSH and CDR2 is LQKENI in the germline V gene. The CDR3 here is CASSPAGLNTEAFFGQGAFF.

This clonotype was counted at least ten times. The rearrangement links TRBV29-1 to TRBJ1-3, with D uncertain. V lost 1 base and J lost 0, with 16 bases in between. This CDR3 contains 17 residues. CDR1 and CDR2 (germline): SQVTM, ANQGSEA. The DNA for the CDR3 is TGCAGCGTTGAAGTACAGTCAAGCCATGTCTCTGGAAACACCATATATTTT. Its translation: CSVEVQSSHVSGNTIYF.

This clonotype was counted many times. The chain has TRBV27 and TRBJ1-1; D possibly corresponds to TRBD1 (5 bases). Germline-derived CDR1 and CDR2 are MNHEY and SMNVEV (reference sequence). V lost 0 bases and J 4 bases, leaving 12 bases between the germline ends. The CDR3 is made up of 15 amino acids. Written as DNA, the CDR3 is TGTGCCAGCAGTTTATCTGCAGGGTCGAGCACTGAAGCTTTCTTT. Translated: CASSLSAGSSTEAFF.